This note documents a single T cell receptor beta chain sequence. Its antigen is as yet unknown. Each single cDNA molecule received a unique molecular identifier. TCRdb itself ran the 5' RACE reads through MiXCR, one entry per CDR3 protein. The sample carries about 110,000 distinct CDR3 sequences, 9.5% to 13% recorded once. The data were taken from a study of early T cells in non-severe SARS-CoV-2 infection. Study in general: The chains were unpaired, and the sequenced material was bulk RNA from unsorted whole blood. General study points: VDJdb-based matching was biased toward anti-spike CD8 responses and missed private and CD4 specificities.

This CDR3 spans 14 amino acids. J lost 0 bases, V lost 5 bases, and 4 bases had no gene match. CDR1 ENHRY and CDR2 SYGVKD come from the germline V gene. The sequence derives from an adult who was a healthcare worker with PCR-confirmed SARS-CoV-2 infection or an uninfected control (not recorded which). The sequencing sample was made of whole blood. The genes are TRBV10-3 and TRBJ2-7; 7 positions agree with TRBD1. CDR3 loop: CAISKTGSSYEQYF. In DNA, the CDR3 is TGTGCCATCAGTAAGACAGGGAGCTCCTACGAGCAGTACTTC.